This TCR beta chain was found in a study of graft-versus-host responses after intestinal transplantation. Assay: immunoSEQ multiplex PCR; the TCRdb copy retains only in-frame clones and omits some. Counted here are fewer than 20,000 clones, roughly 40% occurring once; the ten biggest clones make up 0.9%. Trimming pared 4 bases from V and 3 bases from J, leaving 15 bases between. This CDR3 comprises 15 residues. The V gene's germline CDR1 is ENHRY and CDR2 SYGVKD. Stimulators, approximately 200,000 irradiated and violet-dye-labeled cells, were plated with approximately 200,000 CFSE-labeled responder cells. A sort after the reaction isolated proliferating CFSE-low CD3+CD4+ and CD3+CD8+ responders. This clone ranks as medium-sized.

This TCR derives from a human patient who received an intestinal transplant. Sequenced material: alloreactive CD4+ T cells from a mixed lymphocyte reaction culture, taken before intestinal transplant. The subset here: CFSE-low proliferating T cells sorted from roughly 6-day pre-transplant mixed lymphocyte reaction (GvH or HvG direction). The chain uses TRBV10-3 and TRBJ1-1; D may be TRBD1 (5 bases). CDR3 region: CAISAGGPGDTEAFF. CDR3 nucleotides: TGTGCCATCAGTGCGGGTGGACCGGGGGACACTGAAGCTTTCTTT.